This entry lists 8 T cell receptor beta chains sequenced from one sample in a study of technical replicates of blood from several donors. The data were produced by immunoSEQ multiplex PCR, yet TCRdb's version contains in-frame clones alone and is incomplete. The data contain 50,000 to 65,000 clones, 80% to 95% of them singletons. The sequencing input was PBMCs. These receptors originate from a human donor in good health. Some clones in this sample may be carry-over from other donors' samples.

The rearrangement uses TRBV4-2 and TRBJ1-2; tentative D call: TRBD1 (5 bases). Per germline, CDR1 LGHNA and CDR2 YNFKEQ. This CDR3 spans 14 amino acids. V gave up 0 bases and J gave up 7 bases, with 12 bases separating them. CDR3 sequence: CASSQDGGWGGYTF. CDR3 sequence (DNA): TGTGCCAGCAGCCAAGATGGGGGGTGGGGTGGCTACACCTTC.

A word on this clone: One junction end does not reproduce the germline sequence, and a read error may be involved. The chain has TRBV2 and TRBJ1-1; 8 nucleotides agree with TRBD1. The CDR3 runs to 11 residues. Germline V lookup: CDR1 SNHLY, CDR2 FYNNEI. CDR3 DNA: TGCGGGACAGGTGTGAACACTGAAGCTTTCTTT. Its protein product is CGTGVNTEAFF.

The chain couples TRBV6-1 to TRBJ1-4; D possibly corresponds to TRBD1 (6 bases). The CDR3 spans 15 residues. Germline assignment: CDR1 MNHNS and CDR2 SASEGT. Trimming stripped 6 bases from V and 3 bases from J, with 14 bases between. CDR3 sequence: CASRGGGAANEKLFF. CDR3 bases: TGTGCCAGCAGGGGCGGGGGGGCAGCTAATGAAAAACTGTTTTTT.

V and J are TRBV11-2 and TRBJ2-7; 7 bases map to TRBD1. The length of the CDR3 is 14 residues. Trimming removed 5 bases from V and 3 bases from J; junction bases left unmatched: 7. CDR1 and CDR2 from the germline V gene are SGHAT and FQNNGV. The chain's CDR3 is CASSPTDRVYEQYF. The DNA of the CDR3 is TGTGCCAGCAGCCCCACTGACAGGGTCTACGAGCAGTACTTC.

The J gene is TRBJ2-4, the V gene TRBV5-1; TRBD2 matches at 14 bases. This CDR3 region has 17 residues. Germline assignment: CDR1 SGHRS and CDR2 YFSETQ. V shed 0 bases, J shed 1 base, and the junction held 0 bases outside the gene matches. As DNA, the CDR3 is TGCGCCAGCAGCTTGGGGACTAGCGGGGGGGCCAAAAACATTCAGTACTTC. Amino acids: CASSLGTSGGAKNIQYF.

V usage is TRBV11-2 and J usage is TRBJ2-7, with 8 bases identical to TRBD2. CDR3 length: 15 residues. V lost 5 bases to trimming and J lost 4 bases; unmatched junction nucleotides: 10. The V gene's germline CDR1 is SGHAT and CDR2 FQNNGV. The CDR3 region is CASSPPGLGSYEQYF. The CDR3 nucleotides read TGTGCCAGCAGCCCCCCGGGACTAGGATCGTACGAGCAGTACTTC.

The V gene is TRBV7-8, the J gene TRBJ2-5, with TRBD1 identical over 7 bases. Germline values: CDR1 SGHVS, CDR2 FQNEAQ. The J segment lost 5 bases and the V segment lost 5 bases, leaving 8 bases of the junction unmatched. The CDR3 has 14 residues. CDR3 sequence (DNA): TGTGCCAGCAGCCCTTCGACAGGGTTGGAGACCCAGTACTTC. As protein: CASSPSTGLETQYF.

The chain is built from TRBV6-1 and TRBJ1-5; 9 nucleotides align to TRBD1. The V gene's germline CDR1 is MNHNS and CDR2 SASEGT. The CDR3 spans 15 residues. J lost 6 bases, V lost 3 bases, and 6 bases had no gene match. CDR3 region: CASSDRQGDGQPQHF. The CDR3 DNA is TGTGCCAGCAGTGACCGACAGGGGGATGGTCAGCCCCAGCATTTT.